This entry lists 20 T cell receptor beta chains sequenced from one sample in a study of T cell responses to AZD1222 COVID-19 vaccine. The method was immunoSEQ multiplex PCR; TCRdb's version includes in-frame clones alone and lacks a portion of them. The profile shows some 120,000 clones, about 89% of them singletons. The material was peripheral blood, obtained on day 0 of AZD1222 vaccination. These receptor sequences come from an adult in good health.

The genes are TRBV7-8 and TRBJ2-5, with unresolved D. Trimming removed 3 bases at V and 5 bases at J, with 13 bases between. This CDR3 contains 14 residues. Germline V gene sequence: CDR1 SGHVS, CDR2 FQNEAQ. In DNA form, the CDR3 reads TGTGCCAGCAGCTTGAGGCAGCGAGAGGAGACCCAGTACTTC. It codes for CASSLRQREETQYF.

The V gene is TRBV5-1, the J gene TRBJ1-2, with 9 bases that match TRBD1. Germline values: CDR1 SGHRS, CDR2 YFSETQ. This CDR3 has 15 residues. Losses at the gene ends were 4 bases for V and 4 bases for J; bases not matched to a gene: 8. In DNA form, the CDR3 reads TGCGCCAGCAGCCGCCAAACAGGGGGCGGCTATGGCTACACCTTC. This translates into CASSRQTGGGYGYTF.

The V and J genes are TRBV14 and TRBJ1-2, with D unclear. V was clipped by 0 bases and J by 5 bases, with 7 bases between them. Germline CDR1 SGHDN, CDR2 FVKESK. The length of the CDR3 is 13 residues. CDR3: CASSQEFGYGYTF. CDR3 DNA sequence: TGTGCCAGCAGCCAAGAGTTTGGGTATGGCTACACCTTC.

In its sample, this clone was seen once. The genes are TRBV7-9 and TRBJ1-2; no clear D. CDR1 is SEHNR and CDR2 is FQNEAQ in the germline V gene (reference sequence). The CDR3 runs to 15 residues. V was pared by 0 bases and J by 3 bases, with 11 bases between. CDR3 bases: TGTGCCAGCAGCTTAGCGGGGATAGCCTACTATGGCTACACCTTC. Protein: CASSLAGIAYYGYTF.

This chain uses TRBV5-4 with TRBJ1-3; 8 bases match TRBD1. The CDR3 runs to 14 residues. Unmatched junction bases numbered 4, after V lost 4 bases and J lost 4 bases. Germline assignment: CDR1 SGHNT and CDR2 YYREEE (reference sequence). CDR3 sequence (DNA): TGTGCCAGCAGCCTAGGGGACAGGGGAAACACCATATATTTT. Its translation is CASSLGDRGNTIYF.

This chain connects TRBV10-3 to TRBJ1-2; TRBD1 matches at 9 bases. The CDR3 is 12 residues long. Per the germline V gene, CDR1 is ENHRY and CDR2 is SYGVKD. J was trimmed by 5 bases and V by 10 bases; bases with no gene match: 5. CDR3 protein: CANRQGDYGYTF. The DNA for the CDR3 is TGTGCCAACAGACAGGGGGATTATGGCTACACCTTC.

This chain joins TRBV7-9 and TRBJ2-1; no definite D call. Germline V lookup: CDR1 SEHNR, CDR2 FQNEAQ (reference sequence). The ends were cut back, 3 bases at V and 10 bases at J, with 7 bases in the middle. This CDR3 region has 11 residues. This CDR3 reads CASSLVGEQFF. The CDR3 coding sequence is TGTGCCAGCAGCTTGGTTGGAGAGCAGTTCTTC. Full variable domain (outside the CDR3, taken from reference TRBV7-9 and TRBJ2-1): DTGVSQNPRHKITKRGQNVTFRCDPISEHNRLYWYRQTLGQGPEFLTYFQNEAQLEKSRLLSDRFSAERPKGSFSTLEIQRTEQGDSAMYLCASSLVGEQFFGPGTRLTVL.

The chain has TRBV6-5 and TRBJ2-1, with TRBD2 as a possible D gene (6 bases). The length of the CDR3 is 15 residues. V dropped 2 bases and J dropped 4 bases, with 12 bases sitting between them. Germline V gene sequence: CDR1 MNHEY, CDR2 SVGAGI. The CDR3 loop reads CASSYSGAGYNEQFF. The CDR3 DNA follows: TGTGCCAGCAGTTACAGTGGGGCGGGATACAATGAGCAGTTCTTC.

CDR3 bases: TGTGCCAGCAGTGAAATGGGGAGCTCTGGGGCCAACGTCCTGACTTTC. Amino acid sequence: CASSEMGSSGANVLTF. The chain employs TRBV6-4 and TRBJ2-6; perhaps TRBD2 as D (5 bases). CDR3 length: 16 residues. Germline lookup yields CDR1 MRHNA and CDR2 SNTAGT. V shed 3 bases and J shed 0 bases, with 9 bases lying between them.

J is TRBJ1-2 and V is TRBV9; D unresolved. Germline loops: CDR1 SGDLS, CDR2 YYNGEE. The CDR3 consists of 11 residues. V was shortened by 9 bases and J by 10 bases, with 16 bases between the two germline ends. This CDR3 reads CATSSGEHYTF. The DNA for the CDR3 is TGTGCCACCTCCAGTGGGGAGCACTACACCTTC.

The V and J genes are TRBV6-5 and TRBJ1-2; a possible D gene is TRBD1 (5 bases). Germline V lookup: CDR1 MNHEY, CDR2 SVGAGI. The V and J ends lost 4 bases and 5 bases respectively, with 14 bases between them. The CDR3 contains 14 residues. The CDR3 DNA is TGTGCCAGCAGTTCCTCCCAGGGCTGGTATGGCTACACCTTC. It specifies CASSSSQGWYGYTF.

This clone is a singleton in its sample. The CDR3 region has the DNA TGTGCCAGCTCCCTAGCCCCGACAGGTCTGGGCTCTGGAAACACCATATATTTT. Translation: CASSLAPTGLGSGNTIYF. This chain uses TRBV2 with TRBJ1-3; maybe TRBD1 (6 bases). Trimming pared 8 bases from V and 0 bases from J, leaving 23 bases between. This CDR3 spans 18 amino acids. Germline V lookup: CDR1 SNHLY, CDR2 FYNNEI.

The chain has TRBV27 and TRBJ1-2; D unclear. The CDR3 extends over 15 amino acids. Per germline, CDR1 MNHEY and CDR2 SMNVEV (reference sequence). Trimming left V 0 bases short and J 2 bases short, with 10 bases between. The CDR3 sequence is CASSLSMGNNYGYTF. In DNA, the CDR3 is TGTGCCAGCAGTTTATCGATGGGTAACAACTATGGCTACACCTTC.

The CDR3: CASSGGQAFDGYTF. CDR3 bases: TGCGCCAGCAGCGGGGGACAGGCCTTCGATGGCTACACCTTC. The chain has TRBV5-1 and TRBJ1-2, with TRBD1 identical over 8 bases. This CDR3 region has 14 residues. Germline CDR1 and CDR2: SGHRS and YFSETQ. V shed 4 bases, J shed 6 bases, and the junction held 8 bases outside the gene matches.

This clone was recorded once. The chain links TRBV11-2 to TRBJ1-2; D unresolved. This CDR3 region has 17 residues. CDR1 and CDR2 (germline): SGHAT, FQNNGV. Trimming left V 2 bases short and J 4 bases short, with 20 bases between. For the CDR3, the DNA is TGTGCCAGCAGCTTATCTCGGACCAATTCGCAGATCTATGGCTACACCTTC. Protein sequence: CASSLSRTNSQIYGYTF.

V usage is TRBV4-2 and J usage is TRBJ1-2; D is perhaps TRBD1 (6 bases). Trimming took 4 bases from V and 5 from J, leaving 14 bases between them. This CDR3 has 14 amino acids. The germline V gene encodes CDR1 LGHNA and CDR2 YNFKEQ. This CDR3 is CASSPRDIEYGYTF. Here the CDR3 DNA reads TGTGCCAGCAGCCCTCGGGACATTGAGTATGGCTACACCTTC.

The chain recombines TRBV30 with TRBJ2-2; D possibly corresponds to TRBD1 (6 bases). This CDR3 has 13 residues. Trimming took 3 bases from V and 6 from J, leaving 11 bases between them. CDR1 and CDR2 (germline): GTSNPN, SVGIG (reference sequence). This CDR3 reads CAWSATGSGELFF. DNA for the CDR3: TGTGCCTGGAGCGCTACAGGGTCCGGGGAGCTGTTTTTT. Full variable domain (remainder filled in from reference TRBV30 and TRBJ2-2): SQTIHQWPATLVQPVGSPLSLECTVEGTSNPNLYWYRQAAGRGLQLLFYSVGIGQISSEVPQNLSASRPQDRQFILSSKKLLLSDSGFYLCAWSATGSGELFFGEGSRLTVL.

The chain recombines TRBV11-2 with TRBJ1-5; D is unclear. The length of the CDR3 is 12 residues. Trimming took off 5 bases at V and 0 bases at J, with 2 bases between the two ends. CDR1 SGHAT and CDR2 FQNNGV come from the germline V gene. The CDR3: CASSNSNQPQHF. The CDR3 bases are TGTGCCAGCAGCAATAGCAATCAGCCCCAGCATTTT. The variable domain in full, completed from reference TRBV11-2 and TRBJ1-5, reads EAGVAQSPRYKIIEKRQSVAFWCNPISGHATLYWYQQILGQGPKLLIQFQNNGVVDDSQLPKDRFSAERLKGVDSTLKIQPAKLEDSAVYLCASSNSNQPQHFGDGTRLSIL.

The chain combines TRBV27 with TRBJ1-1, with 7 nucleotides matching TRBD1. V shed 6 bases, J shed 1 base, and the junction held 5 bases outside the gene matches. The CDR3 spans 14 residues. Looked up from germline, CDR1 is MNHEY and CDR2 is SMNVEV (reference sequence). The CDR3 sequence: CASSGQAPNTEAFF. As DNA, the CDR3 is TGTGCCAGCAGCGGACAGGCCCCGAACACTGAAGCTTTCTTT.

This chain links TRBV10-1 with TRBJ1-2; D gene uncertain. CDR1 WNHNN and CDR2 SYGVQD come from the germline V gene (reference sequence). The CDR3 covers 13 residues. Between the trimmed V and J ends, which lost 5 bases and 0 bases, there was a span of 7 bases. The DNA for the CDR3 is TGCGCCAGCAGTCTCAACACTAACTATGGCTACACCTTC. Translated: CASSLNTNYGYTF.